The source of this T cell receptor (beta chain) is a study of technical replicates of blood from a handful of donors. Sequencing was performed with immunoSEQ multiplex PCR; in TCRdb, only in-frame clones are kept and a portion is missing. Counted here are roughly 100,000 clones, roughly 95% occurring once; the ten biggest clones make up 0.22%. Per the germline V gene, CDR1 is ENHRY and CDR2 is SYGVKD. CDR3 length equals 13 residues. Trimming pared 4 bases from V and 7 bases from J, leaving 14 bases between. The J gene is TRBJ2-7, the V gene TRBV10-3, with a possible D match to TRBD2 (6 bases). What was sequenced was T cells isolated from PBMCs. The source is a human donor in good health. Here the CDR3 DNA reads TGTGCCATCAGTGTATTAGCGGCGCGTGAGCAGTACTTC. Protein: CAISVLAAREQYF.